This T cell receptor (beta chain) was sequenced during a study of naive and memory T cell subsets. General study points: TCR transcript changes with activation or differentiation may affect this RNA method.

Ligated cDNA underwent four rounds of PCR with nested alpha and beta constant region primers and SP2. Via MiXCR, TCRdb re-called the 5' RACE reads, giving one row per CDR3 protein. The table includes over 45,000 distinct CDR3 sequences, over 3.5% detected once. Trimming at V came to 6 bases and at J to 4 bases, leaving 4 bases not matched to a gene. The CDR3 length is 15 residues. The V gene's germline CDR1 is MNHEY and CDR2 SVGAGI. This clonotype came up many times. The antigen remains undetermined. The library had UMIs added by 3' ligation of an oligonucleotide to TCR cDNA. Whole blood, 2.5 ml, came from adult healthy volunteers. Input was about 1 to 1,100 ng of DNase-treated total RNA without cell sorting.

The clonotype was recovered from a female donor in good health. The chain is built from TRBV6-5 and TRBJ1-6, with 9 nucleotides matching TRBD1. CDR3 coding DNA: TGTGCCAGCAGGACCGGACAGGGGTATAATTCACCCCTCCACTTT. This encodes CASRTGQGYNSPLHF.